This T cell receptor beta chain was recorded in a study of beta chain features in type 1 diabetes listed by TCRdb under 2018. Regarding the research as a whole: Patients and healthy donors did not differ in mean age, gender distribution, total cell number or subset yield. In the study, recently diagnosed type 1 diabetes patients and matched healthy donors were compared on the TCRB repertoires of their sorted circulating CD4+ T cell subsets. Naive and central memory subsets were obtained from all 28 donors, but regulatory and stem cell-like memory subsets were isolated from only 8 patients and roughly eight healthy donors. A total of 85 million to 140 million sorted cells were examined across all samples, and a strong correlation was observed between cell number per subset and RNA yield.

All of the isolated RNA was reverse transcribed with the High Capacity cDNA Reverse Transcription Kit, so expressed TCRB transcripts were sequenced. For stem cell-like memory T cell samples, survey-depth immunoSEQ sequencing was used, averaging around 1 million total reads per sample. Sorted cells were lysed in RLT buffer, and RNA was extracted using DNase-treated RNeasy Micro or Mini kits according to cell number. Each cell subset was processed on its own to prevent cross-contamination, while patient and healthy donor samples were processed together. Using the immunoSEQ multiplex PCR, TCRB sequences were amplified from cDNA into 87-bp fragments spanning the CDR3 region. Sequencing of the amplicons was performed on the Illumina HiSeq platform. The published analysis was carried out like this. Synthetic template baselines were used to correct PCR bias computationally, reads within Hamming distance 2 were collapsed together, and singletons that could not be merged were discarded. Reads were aligned against IMGT so that V, D and J genes, CDR3 length and insertions or deletions at six rearrangement sites could be assigned. Within each subset, clonotype counts were normalized to sorted cell number, and only after that were true diversity and Gini coefficients computed with the tcR R package. The overlap coefficient, calculated on TCRB nucleotide sequences, was used to measure repertoire sharing. TCRdb provides this immuneACCESS table in a form limited to in-frame rearrangements. Some clones are lacking; in checked studies, under half of them reflect an unresolved V gene, and why the rest are absent is not known. Clone size and V and J calls were adopted from that table, with D and trimming inferred from the DNA. The sample has tens of thousands of clones on record, 50% to 75% of them singletons. Of the sample, 0.25% to 0.35% falls within the top ten clones.

The CDR3 starts with the cysteine, ends with the phenylalanine, and has 17 residues. The retained sequence is limited to the CDR3, 51 bases, with the frame set at the first base. According to the germline V gene, CDR1 reads SGHDN and CDR2 reads FVKESK. At the junction V is shortened by 4 bases and J by 2 bases; bases outside the gene matches: 7. This clone was seen a handful of times. Its antigen remains unidentified. No qualities accompany the bases; no much larger clone lies one base away. Overall study results and their limits: Shorter templates might be favored by PCR, yet because patient and control samples were amplified and corrected together, any such skew would affect both groups equally. Because cDNA was sequenced instead of genomic DNA, highly expressing activated cells could be over-represented, though the groups showed no difference in activation or CD3 levels. A moderate but significant shortening of TCRB CDR3 length was observed in type 1 diabetes patients in all four CD4+ subsets. The naive, central memory and regulatory TCRB repertoires appeared to resemble one another more closely among patients than among healthy donors. HLA sub-analyses involved small numbers of individuals, so any influence of HLA type on TCRB rearrangement remained unresolved. At VDJ recombination sites, patients with type 1 diabetes made fewer insertions and deleted more nucleotides, a pattern implying thymic rearrangement abnormalities.

From each donor, a single peripheral blood sample of about 110 mL on average was drawn into heparinised tubes. Naive, central memory, regulatory and stem cell-like memory CD4+ T cells were sorted on a BD FACSAria II using a panel including CD45RO, CCR7, CD25, CD127, CD95 and CD27. A purity above 98% was achieved for all sorted populations. PBMCs were isolated immediately by Lymphoprep density gradient centrifugation and stained directly without culture. So that batch effects would be minimized, each experiment stained and sorted samples in pairs, pairing one healthy donor with one patient. Recombination linked TRBV14 to TRBJ2-4; 11 central bases correspond to TRBD2. Sequenced: stem cell memory CD4+ T cells from blood. The cell subset or site label on this specimen signifies: stem cell-like memory CD4+ T cells. This receptor was identified in a woman in her thirties with type 1 diabetes. The DNA sequence reads TGTGCCAGCAGCCCCCTGACTAGCGGGACGACCAAAAACATTCAGTACTTC. Its amino acids are CASSPLTSGTTKNIQYF.